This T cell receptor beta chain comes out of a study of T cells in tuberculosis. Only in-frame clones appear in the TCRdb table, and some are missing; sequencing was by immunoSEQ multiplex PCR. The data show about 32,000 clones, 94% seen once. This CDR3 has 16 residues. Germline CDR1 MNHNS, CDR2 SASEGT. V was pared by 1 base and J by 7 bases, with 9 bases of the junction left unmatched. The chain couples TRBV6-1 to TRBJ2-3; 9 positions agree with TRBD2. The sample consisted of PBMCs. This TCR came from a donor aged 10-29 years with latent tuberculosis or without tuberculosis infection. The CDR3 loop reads CASSEERGSGSYTQYF. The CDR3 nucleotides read TGTGCCAGCAGTGAAGAAAGAGGTAGCGGGAGCTATACGCAGTATTTT.